The next 2 T cell receptor beta chains were all read from a single sample in a study of cytomegalovirus exposure and HLA in healthy donors. A multiplex PCR was run with 60 Vbeta primers and 13 Jbeta primers. TCRdb's table, derived via immunoSEQ multiplex PCR, lists solely in-frame clones and lacks some. Recorded for this sample: roughly 120,000 clones. Material: PBMCs. These receptors came from a man younger than 45 in good health and CMV-seronegative.

The V gene is TRBV7-9, the J gene TRBJ2-5, with 12 bases fitting TRBD1. The end of the DNA aligns better with TRBJ2-7, so the J call may be wrong. CDR3 length: 17 residues. The germline gives CDR1 SEHNR, CDR2 FQNEAQ (reference sequence). In DNA, the CDR3 is TGTGCCAGCAGCTTAGTAGGGACAGGGGGCGGCGGCTACGAGCAGTACTTC. Translating it yields CASSLVGTGGGGYEQYF.

The chain is built from TRBV30 and TRBJ1-3; D might be TRBD1 (5 bases). Trimming stripped 6 bases from V and 0 bases from J, with 9 bases between. The CDR3 runs 13 residues. CDR1 GTSNPN and CDR2 SVGIG come from the germline V gene (reference sequence). The CDR3 is CACDTGSGNTIYF. The CDR3 DNA reads TGTGCCTGCGATACAGGCTCTGGAAACACCATATATTTT.